This T cell receptor beta chain is drawn from a study of blood T cell repertoires in COVID-19 (dated by TCRdb to the early 2020s). Broadly, across the study: Collaborator samples came from the United States, Italy and Spain and covered acute and convalescent phases of COVID-19. The material from the prospective study consisted of cDNA or gDNA derived from T cells, B-cell-depleted T cells, or PBMCs. Deeply sampled blood TCRbeta repertoires from subjects exposed to, actively infected with, or recovered from COVID-19 were included in the dataset. The repertoires were released in a freely available public database intended as a resource for research on the immune response to SARS-CoV-2. The samples were drawn from two sources: the first 160 participants of the ongoing ImmuneRACE study, and 1,000 to 1,500 subjects contributed by 6 global collaborators. The sample metadata nearly always contained a de-identified subject ID, COVID-19 status, age in years and sex. HLA class I and class II types, where available, came from metadata supplied by the sample provider rather than from assay-based typing.

Paper-wide results and their limitations: The quantity of clinical and demographic metadata differed by source and by participant and was supplied without curation.

Whole blood was collected in K2EDTA tubes by collaborating institutions according to the institutions' own protocols. For TCRbeta analysis, collaborators shipped samples in one of three forms: frozen whole blood, isolated PBMCs, or DNA extracted from either of those sample types. TCRbeta CDR3 regions were amplified from genomic DNA by means of the immunoSEQ Assay, a bias-controlled multiplex PCR. In the authors' own workflow: Nucleated cell counts per sample were estimated from amplification of reference gene primers within the assay. Sequence reads were collapsed and filtered to measure the absolute abundance of every unique TCRbeta CDR3 rearrangement. For each sample, productive Simpson clonality was calculated as the square root of Simpson's diversity index over productive rearrangements. The source is immuneACCESS, and TCRdb retained only in-frame sequences with V and J called. Part of the clones is not carried over; for the studies checked, unresolved V genes explain less than half of this, and the remainder is unexplained. Clone size and the V and J calls come from that table; the DNA yielded D and trimming. The sample contains 120,000 to 150,000 clones, more than 70% of them found a single time. The top ten constitute around 13% of the sample.

On this clone: What antigen it recognizes has not been identified. No clone much larger than this one lies a single base away; base qualities are absent.

Counted from cysteine to phenylalanine, this CDR3 has 18 amino acids. Only the CDR3 portion is preserved as DNA: 54 bases, with reading frame beginning at the first base. CDR1 and CDR2 (SGDLS, YYNGEE) derive from the germline V gene. Unmatched junction bases come to 14, with V trimmed by 4 bases and J by 1 base. Sequenced input: peripheral blood. The source of this sequence is a man aged 55 to 69 with active or convalescent COVID-19. The chain was built from TRBV9 and TRBJ1-3, and TRBD1 matches 7 of the central bases. The DNA is TGTGCCAGCAGCTCTCCCCGCGGTCAGGGGGTTTCTGGAAACACCATATATTTT. Its protein is CASSSPRGQGVSGNTIYF.